Listed below are T cell receptor beta chains from one sample, sequenced in a study of neurological immune-mediated disorders. Using its own MiXCR run on the 5' RACE reads, TCRdb lists one record per CDR3 protein. This sample yields over 55,000 distinct CDR3 sequences, of which about 10% are seen a single time; around 7% belongs to the top ten. Sequenced material: PBMCs. These receptors were taken from a male donor with HTLV-1-associated myelopathy (HAM/TSP). CDR3s include the opening cysteine and the closing phenylalanine or tryptophan. The D gene is left open where the match is weak. For some rows the clone size is stated as once, few or many, or as a class when expanded; others skip it.

len,d_gene,j_gene,abundance,v_gene,CDR3aa,CDR3nt
12,.,TRBJ1-4,many,TRBV3-1,CASSLGIEKLFF,TGTGCCAGCAGCCTCGGGATTGAAAAACTGTTTTTT
15,.,TRBJ2-5,many,TRBV5-1,CASSLGASVQETQYF,TGCGCCAGCAGCTTGGGCGCTAGCGTGCAAGAGACCCAGTACTTC
13,.,TRBJ2-2,many,TRBV28,CASTVGLTGELFF,TGTGCCAGCACGGTGGGGTTAACCGGGGAGCTGTTTTTT
13,.,TRBJ1-5,many,TRBV20-1,CSARAPSPQPQHF,TGCAGTGCTAGAGCCCCCAGTCCTCAGCCCCAGCATTTT
20,.,TRBJ2-7,.,TRBV7-2,CASSFYICAGTSGPTYEQYF,.
13,TRBD2,TRBJ2-5,.,TRBV12-3/TRBV12-4,CASSLLAEETQYF,TGTGCCAGCAGCCTACTAGCGGAGGAGACCCAGTACTTC
17,.,TRBJ2-2,.,TRBV7-9,CASSSPTTLKNTGELFF,TGTGCCAGCAGCTCGCCCACGACACTGAAGAACACCGGGGAGCTGTTTTTT
13,.,TRBJ1-1,many,TRBV5-1,CASKGTGNTEAFF,TGCGCCAGCAAGGGTACAGGGAACACTGAAGCTTTCTTT
18,TRBD1,TRBJ1-2,many,TRBV12-3/TRBV12-4,CASSDPNSNRQGDYGYTF,TGTGCCAGCAGTGACCCTAACTCTAACCGACAGGGGGACTATGGCTACACCTTC
13,.,TRBJ1-5,many,TRBV2,CASILGGGQPQHF,TGTGCCAGCATATTAGGGGGAGGCCAGCCCCAGCATTTT
13,.,TRBJ2-7,many,TRBV12-3/TRBV12-4,CASSFVQGSEQYF,TGTGCCAGCAGTTTCGTACAGGGATCCGAGCAGTACTTC
17,TRBD1,TRBJ2-3,.,TRBV4-3,CASSQDSGQGGPDTQYF,TGCGCCAGCAGCCAAGATTCAGGACAGGGAGGCCCAGATACGCAGTATTTT